Reported below is one TCR beta chain. Its antigen remains unknown. Some clones are missing from TCRdb's copy, which holds only in-frame ones; the method was immunoSEQ multiplex PCR. The sample consists of a few million clones, roughly 93% of them appearing once. The data stem from a study of shared clonotypes between healthy human individuals. Overall study: Those who served as donors were two women and a few men between the ages of 18 and 49.

Germline CDR1 and CDR2: LNHNV and YYDKDF (reference sequence). The CDR3 sequence is 16 residues long. Unmatched junction bases numbered 11, after V lost 3 bases and J lost 7 bases. Points from the study as a whole: Among non-shared clonotypes, generation probabilities were lower than among those shared by all four donors. Naive subsets tended to show greater estimated richness than memory subsets.

All donors were healthy HIV-negative adults lacking recent acute infections or vaccinations. This chain joins TRBV15 and TRBJ2-2; 7 nucleotides align to TRBD2. The material sequenced was naive CD4+ T cells from PBMCs. Specified subset: CD45RA+ positively selected. The TCR comes from a man aged 18 to 30 in good health. Some clones in this sample may be carry-over from other donors' samples. The CDR3 DNA reads as TGTGCCACCAGCAGTCGTAGGGCGGGAGTTGGCGGGGAGCTGTTTTTT. Translation: CATSSRRAGVGGELFF.